Sequencing of this T cell receptor beta chain was carried out in a study of CD8 T cells in ankylosing spondylitis. General observations from the study: With a CD8+ phenotype, disease-linked clones were relatively rare in peripheral blood. Enrichment of disease-linked clones was reportedly significant in matched ankylosing spondylitis synovial fluid. Blood of patients with ankylosing spondylitis appeared to be characterized by a TCR beta motif of eight highly homologous variants.

Between the trimmed V and J ends, which lost 0 bases and 4 bases, there was a span of 13 bases. This CDR3 has 15 amino acids. The germline V gene has CDR1 MNHEY and CDR2 SVGAGI. Many counts were recorded for this clonotype. Its specificity is not known. Using its own MiXCR run on the 5' RACE reads, TCRdb lists one record per CDR3 protein. The sample has 39,000 or so distinct CDR3 sequences, around 10% seen once; the top ten hold 15% to 20%. Material: blood, either unsorted or a sorted T cell fraction (not recorded which). This TCR came from a male donor with ankylosing spondylitis or in good health (not recorded which). The rearrangement joins TRBV6-5 to TRBJ2-7, with D unclear. The CDR3 protein is CASSYSSTVGYEQYF. The DNA of the CDR3 is TGTGCCAGCAGTTACTCGAGTACAGTTGGATACGAGCAGTACTTC.